Sequencing of this TCR beta chain was carried out in a study of blood T cell repertoires in COVID-19. This CDR3 is built from 14 residues. Germline V lookup: CDR1 LGHDT, CDR2 YNNKEL (reference sequence). With 4 bases clipped from V and 9 bases from J, the junction kept 3 bases outside the gene matches. Original methodology: Scientists estimated how many nucleated cells there were by amplifying reference gene primers. Sequencing used immunoSEQ multiplex PCR; TCRdb keeps in-frame clones, though not all of them. The V and J calls and clone size were taken over from that table, and D and trimming were inferred from the DNA. The table shows tens of thousands of clones, with roughly four fifths occurring only once. This clone was counted a few times.

Source material: peripheral blood. V is TRBV3-1 (or the pseudogene TRBV3-2) and J is TRBJ1-6; 10 bases fit TRBD1. The sequence came from a human donor in a cohort sampled during active COVID-19. CDR3 sequence reads: CASSRTGGGSPLHF. The CDR3 region has the DNA TGTGCCAGCAGCCGGACAGGGGGAGGTTCACCCCTCCACTTT.